This is a list of T cell receptor beta chains from one sample in a study of T cells in Graves' hyperthyroidism and ophthalmopathy. TCRdb re-called the multiplex PCR reads with MiXCR, one entry per CDR3 protein. This repertoire shows under 700,000 distinct CDR3 sequences, around 42% found once; its top ten account for just under 8.5%. Sequencing input: peripheral blood or thyroid tissue (not recorded which). These receptors were taken from a woman between 18 and 29 years old with Graves' hyperthyroidism. Both conserved end residues are part of each CDR3. The D gene is left open where the match is weak. The listing skips clone size in some rows; elsewhere it reads once, few, many or a size class.

CSARRSGGGLETQYF,TGCAGTGCTAGAAGGTCAGGGGGCGGTTTAGAGACCCAGTACTTC,15,TRBD1,NA,TRBJ2-5,TRBV20-1
CASSFRFYEQYF,TGTGCCAGCAGCTTTAGATTCTACGAGCAGTACTTC,12,NA,NA,TRBJ2-7,TRBV7-8
CASSLKGTHGYTF,TGTGCCAGCAGCTTAAAGGGTACCCATGGCTACACCTTC,13,NA,few,TRBJ1-2,TRBV7-9
CASSDGQGDIPNTEAFF,TGTGCCAGCAGTGATGGGCAGGGGGATATTCCGAACACTGAAGCTTTCTTT,17,TRBD1,NA,TRBJ1-1,TRBV25-1
CASTPAAGTDTQYF,TGTGCCAGCACCCCCGCGGCGGGCACAGATACGCAGTATTTT,14,NA,NA,TRBJ2-3,TRBV12-3/TRBV12-4
CSDWRESAEQYF,TGCAGTGACTGGCGGGAGTCGGCCGAGCAGTACTTC,12,TRBD2,NA,TRBJ2-7,TRBV20-1
CSAGAKDRVRETQYF,TGCAGTGCTGGGGCCAAGGACAGGGTCCGGGAGACCCAGTACTTC,15,TRBD1,once,TRBJ2-5,TRBV20-1
CASSLFTGSSGETQYF,TGTGCCAGCAGCTTATTTACAGGATCTAGCGGGGAGACCCAGTACTTC,16,TRBD2,NA,TRBJ2-5,TRBV7-2
CSVEVFSRESGTDTQYF,TGCAGCGTTGAAGTATTTTCGCGGGAGTCGGGCACAGATACGCAGTATTTT,17,TRBD2,NA,TRBJ2-3,TRBV29-1
CASSSGWERGYGYTF,TGTGCCAGCAGTTCCGGGTGGGAGCGTGGCTATGGCTACACCTTC,15,NA,few,TRBJ1-2,TRBV24-1
CASRRTGQPNEKLFF,TGTGCCAGCAGACGAACGGGACAGCCTAATGAAAAACTGTTTTTT,15,TRBD1,NA,TRBJ1-4,TRBV7-4
CASSSHPDRLGSPLHF,TGTGCCAGCAGCTCGCACCCAGACAGATTGGGATCACCCCTCCACTTT,16,NA,NA,TRBJ1-6,TRBV7-3
CSVDSGPSYEQYF,TGCAGCGTTGACAGCGGGCCCTCCTACGAGCAGTACTTC,13,NA,many,TRBJ2-7,TRBV29-1
CSVSSGPMNTEAFF,TGCAGCGTTTCCTCGGGACCGATGAACACTGAAGCTTTCTTT,14,NA,many,TRBJ1-1,TRBV29-1
CATSRGTNTEAF,TGTGCCACCAGCAGAGGTACGAACACTGAAGCTTTC,12,NA,NA,TRBJ2-6,TRBV15
CATSDTLGGAFFGEKLFF,TGTGCCACCAGTGATACCCTGGGTGGCGCGTTCTTCGGGGAAAAACTGTTTTTT,18,NA,NA,TRBJ1-4,TRBV24-1
CASSSDMGDGYTF,TGTGCCAGCAGCTCGGACATGGGAGACGGCTACACCTTC,13,NA,NA,TRBJ1-2,TRBV5-4
CTGTVGKLFF,TGCACCGGGACAGTGGGGAAACTGTTTTTT,10,TRBD1,NA,TRBJ1-4,TRBV29-1
CASSLQVQETQHF,TGTGCCAGCAGTTTACAGGTGCAAGAGACCCAGCATTTT,13,NA,NA,TRBJ1-5,TRBV7-9
CASSIGGETGYTF,TGTGCCAGCAGCATAGGGGGGGAAACTGGCTACACCTTC,13,NA,NA,TRBJ1-2,TRBV7-9
CASSFGVMNTEAFF,TGTGCCAGCAGTTTTGGGGTGATGAACACTGAAGCTTTCTTT,14,NA,NA,TRBJ1-1,TRBV12-3/TRBV12-4
CASSLGTGNTIYF,TGTGCCAGCAGCTTAGGCACTGGAAACACCATATATTTT,13,NA,many,TRBJ1-3,TRBV10-3
CASSEFESGGHTF,TGTGCCAGTAGTGAATTCGAATCGGGTGGCCACACCTTC,13,NA,once,TRBJ1-2,TRBV19
CASSIAVNYGYTF,TGTGCCAGTAGTATAGCAGTTAACTATGGCTACACCTTC,13,NA,NA,TRBJ1-2,TRBV19
CASSPGGVEEEKLFF,TGTGCCAGCAGCCCAGGAGGGGTAGAGGAGGAAAAACTGTTTTTT,15,NA,NA,TRBJ1-4,TRBV9
CASRGGLAGFNEQFF,TGTGCCAGCAGAGGGGGACTAGCGGGGTTCAATGAGCAGTTCTTC,15,TRBD2,NA,TRBJ2-1,TRBV6-1
CASRTRIEAFF,TGTGCCAGCAGGACACGGATAGAAGCTTTCTTT,11,NA,many,TRBJ1-1,TRBV7-2
CASSLMGTSDPYEQYF,TGTGCCAGCAGCTTAATGGGGACTAGCGATCCCTACGAGCAGTACTTC,16,TRBD2,NA,TRBJ2-7,TRBV7-3
CASSISGDEQYF,TGTGCCAGCAGTATCTCGGGGGACGAGCAGTACTTC,12,NA,few,TRBJ2-7,TRBV7-2
CASSYLTPRETQYF,TGTGCCAGCAGTTACCTGACTCCTCGAGAGACCCAGTACTTC,14,NA,NA,TRBJ2-5,TRBV7-2
CASSGQGLDTGELFF,TGTGCCAGCAGCGGACAGGGATTGGACACCGGGGAGCTGTTTTTT,15,TRBD1,NA,TRBJ2-2,TRBV9
CASSLVGIETQYF,TGTGCCAGCAGCTTAGTTGGGATCGAGACCCAGTACTTC,13,NA,few,TRBJ2-5,TRBV2
CSGGQGENTEAFF,TGCAGCGGGGGACAGGGGGAGAACACTGAAGCTTTCTTT,13,TRBD1,NA,TRBJ1-1,TRBV29-1
CASSPSANTGELFF,TGTGCCAGCAGCCCATCCGCGAACACCGGGGAGCTGTTTTTT,14,NA,few,TRBJ2-2,TRBV7-9
CASSSRRTSTGELFF,TGTGCCAGCAGCTCCAGACGGACTTCCACCGGGGAGCTGTTTTTT,15,NA,NA,TRBJ2-2,TRBV7-9
CAIRQEDRLETQYF,TGTGCCATCAGACAGGAGGACAGGTTGGAGACCCAGTACTTC,14,TRBD1,NA,TRBJ2-5,TRBV10-3
CASSGWVGTEAFF,TGTGCCAGCAGCGGCTGGGTAGGCACTGAAGCTTTCTTT,13,NA,NA,TRBJ1-1,TRBV7-2
CSVDSVVGQWDTQYF,TGCAGCGTTGATTCGGTCGTGGGGCAATGGGATACGCAGTATTTT,15,NA,NA,TRBJ2-3,TRBV29-1
CASIQLYRDANYGYTF,TGTGCCAGCATTCAACTCTACCGGGACGCGAACTATGGCTACACCTTC,16,NA,NA,TRBJ1-2,TRBV2
CASSQDRGGWETQYF,TGCGCCAGCAGCCAAGACAGGGGAGGATGGGAGACCCAGTACTTC,15,NA,few,TRBJ2-5,TRBV4-3
CSVEGQGQETQYF,TGCAGCGTTGAAGGACAGGGCCAAGAGACCCAGTACTTC,13,TRBD1,NA,TRBJ2-5,TRBV29-1
CASSLDRFTYEQYF,TGCGCCAGCAGCTTAGACCGATTTACCTACGAGCAGTACTTC,14,NA,NA,TRBJ2-7,TRBV5-1
CASSQLDDNEKLFF,TGCGCCAGCAGCCAACTTGATGATAATGAAAAACTGTTTTTT,14,NA,few,TRBJ1-4,TRBV4-1
CASSQGAGAGELFF,TGTGCCAGCAGCCAAGGGGCAGGGGCCGGGGAGCTGTTTTTT,14,NA,NA,TRBJ2-2,TRBV9
CASSSTPPEQYF,TGTGCCAGCAGCTCAACCCCCCCCGAGCAGTACTTC,12,NA,NA,TRBJ2-7,TRBV7-2
CAIGTGGSFEQYF,TGTGCCATCGGGACAGGGGGCTCTTTCGAGCAGTACTTC,13,TRBD1,NA,TRBJ2-7,TRBV10-3
CASSMVQASYEQYF,TGTGCCAGTAGTATGGTCCAGGCAAGCTACGAGCAGTACTTC,14,NA,few,TRBJ2-7,TRBV19
CAISRRDTQETQYF,TGTGCCATCAGCCGACGGGACACTCAAGAGACCCAGTACTTC,14,NA,few,TRBJ2-5,TRBV10-3
CASRMAEANTEAFF,TGTGCCAGCAGGATGGCGGAGGCGAACACTGAAGCTTTCTTT,14,NA,NA,TRBJ1-1,TRBV7-9
CATSRAGDTEAFF,TGTGCCACCAGCAGAGCTGGGGACACTGAAGCTTTCTTT,13,NA,many,TRBJ1-1,TRBV15